Presented here are 4 T cell receptor beta chains from one specimen sequenced in a study of CD8+CD57+ T cells in acquired aplastic anemia. Using genomic DNA as the template, TCR beta VDJ and CDR3 profiling was carried out. From the reads, TCRdb called clonotypes with MiXCR, one entry per CDR3 protein. The sample comprises about 400,000 distinct CDR3 sequences, roughly 64% of which are singletons, and 3.5% to 4.5% rests with the top ten. The sequencing input was sorted CD4+, CD8+, or CD8+CD57+ T cells (not recorded which) from PBMCs. The source of these receptors is a human donor in good health, serving as a control.

The sample holds many counts of this clonotype. The rearrangement joins TRBV5-1 to TRBJ2-5; perhaps D is TRBD1 or TRBD2 (5 bases each). The length of the CDR3 is 15 residues. V dropped 3 bases and J dropped 5 bases, with 17 bases sitting between them. Looked up from germline, CDR1 is SGHRS and CDR2 is YFSETQ. As DNA, the CDR3 is TGCGCCAGCAGCTCTACTACGGGGCAGAGGGAGACCCAGTACTTC. Translating it yields CASSSTTGQRETQYF.

The CDR3 coding sequence is TGTGCCACCAGTGGTGCTTTTAACTATGGCTACACCTTC. This encodes CATSGAFNYGYTF. The genes are TRBV24-1 and TRBJ1-2; D call uncertain. The length of the CDR3 is 13 residues. V lost 5 bases and J lost 1, with 7 bases in between. Germline CDR1 reads KGHDR; CDR2 reads SFDVKD.

This rearrangement joins TRBV7-9 to TRBJ2-3; D is possibly TRBD2 (6 bases). The V and J ends lost 3 bases and 5 bases respectively, with 18 bases between them. This CDR3 region has 16 residues. Germline V gene lookup returns CDR1 SEHNR and CDR2 FQNEAQ (reference sequence). CDR3 coding DNA: TGTGCCAGCAGCTTGACTAGGCCGGCCTCGGGAGATACGCAGTATTTT. As protein: CASSLTRPASGDTQYF. Based on the CDR3 plus reference TRBV7-9 and TRBJ2-3, the full variable domain is DTGVSQNPRHKITKRGQNVTFRCDPISEHNRLYWYRQTLGQGPEFLTYFQNEAQLEKSRLLSDRFSAERPKGSFSTLEIQRTEQGDSAMYLCASSLTRPASGDTQYFGPGTRLTVL.

As to this clonotype: Because it lacks the conserved phenylalanine or tryptophan at the end, this CDR3 is likely a read error. The DNA is left out, because the CDR3 cannot be placed on it with certainty; the CDR3 is given as TCRdb lists it. The J gene is TRBJ1-1, the V gene TRBV7-2. Both ends counted, the CDR3 spans 13 residues. Germline CDR1 reads SGHTA; CDR2 reads FQGNSA. CDR3 sequence: CASSLGSGGAWET.